These 10 T cell receptor beta chains share one sample of origin, sequenced in a study of T cells in Graves' hyperthyroidism and ophthalmopathy. Amplification targeted TCR beta CDR3 regions from RNA transcripts. In the first-round RT-PCR of the TCR CDR3, the HTBI primer set was used. TCRdb ran MiXCR on the multiplex PCR reads and lists one entry per CDR3 protein. The table includes over 650,000 distinct CDR3 sequences, roughly 15% detected once. The sequenced sample consisted of blood. All receptors come from a young man with Graves' hyperthyroidism.

This clonotype was counted only a few times. The chain links TRBV4-2 to TRBJ2-7; 11 nucleotides line up with TRBD1. Trimming at V came to 4 bases and at J to 5 bases, leaving 7 bases not matched to a gene. The CDR3 length is 15 residues. CDR1 is LGHNA, CDR2 YNFKEQ, per germline. CDR3 region: CASSPRTGGEDEQYF. CDR3 nucleotides: TGTGCCAGCAGCCCCCGGACAGGGGGCGAGGACGAGCAGTACTTC.

V gene TRBV18 combines with J gene TRBJ1-3; TRBD1 agrees at 7 bases. V lost 6 bases and J lost 0; bases outside the gene matches: 8. CDR1 and CDR2 from the germline V gene are KGHSH and LQKENI. This CDR3 has 16 residues. CDR3 amino acids: CASSEQGTSSGNTIYF. CDR3 DNA sequence: TGTGCCAGCTCGGAACAGGGGACCAGCTCTGGAAACACCATATATTTT.

The genes are TRBV4-1 and TRBJ2-7; TRBD2 aligns across 7 bases. V dropped 0 bases and J dropped 0; count of bases not matched to a gene: 5. From germline, CDR1 is MGHRA and CDR2 YSYEKL. This CDR3 is 16 amino acids long. The CDR3 here is CASSQDVAGFSYEQYF. The CDR3 nucleotides read TGCGCCAGCAGCCAAGATGTAGCGGGTTTCTCCTACGAGCAGTACTTC.

On this clonotype itself: The junction differs from germline at one of its ends, possibly a read error. The chain couples TRBV10-3 to TRBJ2-2; D not certain. The length of the CDR3 is 14 residues. CDR1 is ENHRY and CDR2 is SYGVKD in the germline V gene. The CDR3 region is CASSYSSRTGELFF. In DNA form, the CDR3 reads TGTGCCAGCAGTTACTCGAGTAGGACCGGGGAGCTGTTTTTT.

The genes are TRBV11-3 and TRBJ2-1; 7 positions agree with TRBD2. The J call is doubtful: the DNA matches TRBJ2-7 better. Germline assignment: CDR1 SGHNT and CDR2 YENEEA. The CDR3 runs 14 residues. CDR3 amino acids: CASSPAGVYNEQYF. CDR3 DNA: TGTGCCAGCAGCCCGGCGGGAGTGTACAATGAGCAGTACTTC.

This clonotype was detected ten times or more. The rearrangement links TRBV7-2 to TRBJ2-7; the D is unclear. The CDR3 has 13 amino acids. Germline-derived CDR1 and CDR2 are SGHTA and FQGNSA. Between the trimmed V and J ends, which lost 0 bases and 5 bases, there was a span of 8 bases. DNA for the CDR3: TGTGCCAGCAGCTTAGCCACGGCCCACGAGCAGTACTTC. Protein: CASSLATAHEQYF.

This clonotype came up a few times. CDR3 DNA: TGCAGTGCCCTCGGTCGGGGGGCAGATACGCAGTATTTT. This encodes CSALGRGADTQYF. This sequence joins TRBV20-1 and TRBJ2-3; 7 bases are a match to TRBD2. The CDR3 has 13 amino acids. The junction had 7 bases not matched to a gene; V was cut back by 6 bases and J by 4 bases. Germline CDR1 reads DFQATT; CDR2 reads SNEGSKA (reference sequence).

The chain couples TRBV9 to TRBJ2-4; TRBD1 is a possible D gene (6 bases). V lost 3 bases and J 5 bases, leaving 21 bases between the germline ends. The CDR3 consists of 17 residues. The V gene's germline CDR1 is SGDLS and CDR2 YYNGEE. The CDR3 nucleotides read TGTGCCAGCAGCGCTGACTCATTGGGGACACATCAAAACATTCAGTACTTC. Amino acid sequence: CASSADSLGTHQNIQYF.

This clonotype has ten or more counts. The chain has TRBV6-1 and TRBJ2-7; 8 bases align to TRBD1. Germline-derived CDR1 and CDR2 are MNHNS and SASEGT. V lost 7 bases and J lost 3; bases outside the gene matches: 8. This CDR3 is built from 14 residues. The CDR3 region has the DNA TGTGCCAGCACTATAGGACAGGGCCACTACGAGCAGTACTTC. It yields the protein CASTIGQGHYEQYF.

This clonotype appeared many times. CDR3 in amino acids: CASSGELSGRWETQYF. The CDR3 DNA reads TGTGCCAGCAGCGGTGAACTTAGCGGGAGATGGGAGACCCAGTACTTC. J is TRBJ2-5 and V is TRBV6-1; 9 bases are shared with TRBD2. CDR1 is MNHNS and CDR2 is SASEGT in the germline V gene. This CDR3 contains 16 residues. V was pared by 6 bases and J by 5 bases, with 13 bases of the junction left unmatched.